The T cell receptor beta chain under discussion was sequenced for a study of blood T cell repertoires in COVID-19. Study in general: In each case, the material was cDNA or gDNA derived from T cells, B-cell-depleted T cells, or PBMCs.

In the original analysis: Amplification with reference gene primers provided the estimates of nucleated cell counts. Repertoires were generated with immunoSEQ multiplex PCR, while TCRdb's copy carries only in-frame clones and drops some. V, J and clone size were drawn from that table, and D and trimming were deduced from the DNA. Of tens of thousands of clones listed, approximately 84% are singletons. This clonotype was obtained from a man between 65 and 80 years old with acute or convalescent COVID-19. Input material: peripheral blood.

DNA for the CDR3: TGTGCCAGCAGTTCCCCCGGACAGAAGAACACCGGGGAGCTGTTTTTT. This sequence encodes CASSSPGQKNTGELFF. The chain has TRBV28 and TRBJ2-2, with a weak D call TRBD1 (6 bases). The CDR3 is 16 amino acids. Germline CDR1 is MDHEN and CDR2 is SYDVKM. V was trimmed by 4 bases and J by 1 base, leaving 13 bases between them.